The TCR beta chain under discussion was sequenced for a study of T cell responses to AZD1222 COVID-19 vaccine. Findings and caveats of the study: Across spike, vaccine-associated CD4 TCRs were found, dominant at 160-218 and 743-854. Donors skewed white British and female; clonal diversity was possibly underestimated. Just five to seven AZD1222 recipients tested seropositive at baseline. Nearly half of the spike-specific TCRs reportedly recognize variant regions that carry no mutations.

Note on this clone: As yet, its antigen is unknown.

Produced via immunoSEQ multiplex PCR; TCRdb's table is partial and in-frame only. This table holds roughly 150,000 clones, less than 95% found once. The specimen comprised peripheral blood, sampled 28 days after the second AZD1222 dose. The receptor was derived from an adult who received the AZD1222 COVID-19 vaccine.

This CDR3 reads CASSLIGGQTGGSQYF. The CDR3 DNA is TGTGCCAGCAGCTTAATAGGAGGCCAAACGGGGGGTAGCCAGTATTTT. The chain recombines TRBV11-3 with TRBJ2-3; 7 bases are shared with TRBD2. The CDR3 loop spans 16 amino acids. Germline assignment: CDR1 SGHNT and CDR2 YENEEA. The ends lost 2 bases at V and 12 bases at J; junction bases unmatched: 17.